A selection of T cell receptor beta chains follows, all from one sample in a study of CD8 T cells in Susac syndrome. TCRdb recomputed calls from the immunoSEQ multiplex PCR reads with MiXCR, one row per CDR3 protein. Here the sample spans 300,000 or so distinct CDR3 sequences, roughly nine tenths being singletons. Sequencing input: CD4+ T cells from PBMCs. The receptors shown here come from a human donor with multiple sclerosis. CDR3s include the opening cysteine and the closing phenylalanine or tryptophan. D genes are given only for firm matches. Some rows have no size entry. The others give once, few or many, or a class for an expanded clone.

v_call,d_call,clone_size,j_call,cdr3_nt,cdr3_aa
TRBV11-3,TRBD1,few,TRBJ2-3,TGTGCCAGCAGCCCGACAGGGGGCACAGATACGCAGTATTTT,CASSPTGGTDTQYF
TRBV7-9,.,.,TRBJ2-5,TGTGCCAGCAGCCGAGGGGACCAACAAGAGACCCAGTACTTC,CASSRGDQQETQYF
TRBV20-1,.,once,TRBJ2-3,TGCAGTGCTGTTTCGCCGGGACTCCCGCGACATACGCAGTATTTT,CSAVSPGLPRHTQYF
TRBV19,.,.,TRBJ2-1,TGTGCCAGTAGAACTCGGGGGAATGTACTTGAGCAGTTCTTC,CASRTRGNVLEQFF
TRBV12-3/TRBV12-4,TRBD2,.,TRBJ2-5,TGTGCCAGCAGGGTTCGGGGGGAGGTCGAGACCCAGTACTTC,CASRVRGEVETQYF
TRBV10-2,TRBD2,.,TRBJ2-7,TGCGCCAGCCGCGGGAGAAGCTACGAGCAGTACTTC,CASRGRSYEQYF
TRBV30,.,.,TRBJ1-2,TGTGCCTGGAGTATGGGGGACTATGGCTACACCTTC,CAWSMGDYGYTF
TRBV5-4,TRBD1,.,TRBJ1-2,TGTGCCAGCAGCTTGGCGGGACAGGGGCGGGCGGGCGGCTACACCTTC,CASSLAGQGRAGGYTF
TRBV29-1,.,.,TRBJ1-1,TGCAGCGTTGTCGTCGATCGGACACTTAGTGAAGCTTTCTTT,CSVVVDRTLSEAFF
TRBV7-3,TRBD2,.,TRBJ2-1,TGTGCCAGCAGCTTATCTAGCGGGGGGGCCTATGAGCAGTTCTTC,CASSLSSGGAYEQFF
TRBV4-1,.,.,TRBJ2-3,TGCGCCAGCAGCCAAGTAGGCGGGGGCACAGATACGCAGTATTTT,CASSQVGGGTDTQYF
TRBV6-5,TRBD1,.,TRBJ2-2,TGTGCCAGCAGTTACTCCAGACAGGGAGTCAAAACGAACACCGGGGAGCTGTTTTTT,CASSYSRQGVKTNTGELFF
TRBV24-1,.,.,TRBJ2-2,TGTGCCTCCGGGGGGCGATGGAACACCGGGGAGCTGTTTTTT,CASGGRWNTGELFF
TRBV5-4,TRBD1,.,TRBJ1-6,TGTGCCAGCAGCCCTGGGACAGGGGTATATTCACCCCTCCACTTT,CASSPGTGVYSPLHF
TRBV7-9,TRBD1,.,TRBJ1-5,TGTGCCAGCAGCTCCCAGACAGGGGGGGATCAGCCCCAGCATTTT,CASSSQTGGDQPQHF
TRBV7-2,TRBD2,.,TRBJ2-7,TGTGCCAGCAGCTTCGACGGACTAGCCCTCTACGAGCAGTACTTC,CASSFDGLALYEQYF
TRBV29-1,.,.,TRBJ2-7,TGCAGCGTTGGTGAGGAATACGAGCAGTACTTC,CSVGEEYEQYF
TRBV7-8,TRBD2,.,TRBJ2-1,TGTGCCTGTACGCAGGGACTAGGCACCCACAGAGAGCAGTTCTTC,CACTQGLGTHREQFF
TRBV30,TRBD1,.,TRBJ2-1,TGTGCCTGGAGTGGCCACTCGGGGACAGGGAAAACGGCAAGGGTCAATGAGCAGTTCTTC,CAWSGHSGTGKTARVNEQFF
TRBV10-3,.,.,TRBJ2-1,TGTGCCATCAGTGAGAAGCGGACCTACAATGAGCAGTTCTTC,CAISEKRTYNEQFF
TRBV4-3,TRBD2,.,TRBJ2-1,TGCGCCAGCAGCCAAGAAGGCGGGAGGGACAATGAGCAGTTCTTC,CASSQEGGRDNEQFF
TRBV10-3,.,.,TRBJ1-2,TGTGCCACCAACGCCGGCGGGAGCTATGGCTACACCTTC,CATNAGGSYGYTF